This T cell receptor (beta chain) was identified during a study of control samples from healthy donors and cancer patients. The assay was immunoSEQ multiplex PCR, and TCRdb's table has in-frame clones only and misses some. The sample consists of approximately 210,000 clones, about 90% of them appearing once. Germline CDR1 reads SEHNR; CDR2 reads FQNEAQ (reference sequence). The V and J ends lost 1 base and 7 bases, in that order; junction bases with no gene match: 6. This CDR3 is 14 amino acids long. The chain employs TRBV7-9 and TRBJ2-7, with 8 nucleotides matching TRBD1. The source of this sequence is a man aged 30 to 39 in good health. Material for sequencing was blood. This chain's CDR3 is CASSLGLTGGEQYF. CDR3 nucleotides: TGTGCCAGCAGCTTAGGGTTAACAGGGGGTGAGCAGTACTTC.